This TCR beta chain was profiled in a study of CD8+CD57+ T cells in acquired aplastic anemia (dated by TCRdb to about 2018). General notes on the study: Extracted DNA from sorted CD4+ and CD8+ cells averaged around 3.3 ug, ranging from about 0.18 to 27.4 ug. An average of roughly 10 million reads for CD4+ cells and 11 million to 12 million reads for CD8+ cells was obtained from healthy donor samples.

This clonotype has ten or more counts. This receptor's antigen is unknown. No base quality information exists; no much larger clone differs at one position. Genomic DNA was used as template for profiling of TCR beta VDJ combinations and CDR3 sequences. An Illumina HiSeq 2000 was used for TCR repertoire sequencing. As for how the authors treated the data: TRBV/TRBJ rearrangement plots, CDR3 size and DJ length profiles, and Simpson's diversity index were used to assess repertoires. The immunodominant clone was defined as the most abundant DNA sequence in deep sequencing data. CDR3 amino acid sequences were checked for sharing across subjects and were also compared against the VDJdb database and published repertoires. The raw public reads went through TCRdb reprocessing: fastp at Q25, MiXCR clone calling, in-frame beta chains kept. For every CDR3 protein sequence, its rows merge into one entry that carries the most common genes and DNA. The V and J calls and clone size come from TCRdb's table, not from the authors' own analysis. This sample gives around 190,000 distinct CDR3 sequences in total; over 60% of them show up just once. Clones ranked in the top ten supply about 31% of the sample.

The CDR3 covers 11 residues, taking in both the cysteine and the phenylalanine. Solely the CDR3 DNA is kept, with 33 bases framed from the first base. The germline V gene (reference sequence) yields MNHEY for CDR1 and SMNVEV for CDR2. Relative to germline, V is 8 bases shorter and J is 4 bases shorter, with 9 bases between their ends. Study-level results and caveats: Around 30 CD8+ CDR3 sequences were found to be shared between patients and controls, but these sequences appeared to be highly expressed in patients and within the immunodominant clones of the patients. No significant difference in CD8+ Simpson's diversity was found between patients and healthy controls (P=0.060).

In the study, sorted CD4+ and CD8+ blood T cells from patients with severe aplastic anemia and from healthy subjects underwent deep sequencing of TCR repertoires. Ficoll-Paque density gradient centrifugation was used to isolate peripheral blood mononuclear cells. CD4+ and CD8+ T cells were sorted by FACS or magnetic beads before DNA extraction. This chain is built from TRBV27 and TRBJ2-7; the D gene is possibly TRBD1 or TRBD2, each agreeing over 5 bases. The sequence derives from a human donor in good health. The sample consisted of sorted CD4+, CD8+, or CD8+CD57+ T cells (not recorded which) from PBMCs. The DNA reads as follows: TGTGCCAGCGGGGACCATTACGAGCAGTACTTC. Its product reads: CASGDHYEQYF.